The 9 T cell receptor beta chains listed next were all sequenced from one sample in a study of shared clonotypes between healthy human individuals. TCRdb's table, derived via immunoSEQ multiplex PCR, lists solely in-frame clones and lacks some. The sample includes under 1,100,000 clones, about 75% seen only once; the top ten take 1.4%. The sequenced sample consisted of memory CD4+ T cells sorted from blood. Subset noted: CD45RA-negative fraction. Every receptor here comes from a young man in good health.

The J gene is TRBJ1-1, the V gene TRBV5-6; weak D call: TRBD1 (6 bases). This CDR3 spans 15 amino acids. Trimming cost V 4 bases and J 2 bases, with 15 bases left between them. Germline V lookup: CDR1 SGHDT, CDR2 YYEEEE. CDR3 residues: CASSRIQGGNTEAFF. The CDR3 DNA is TGTGCCAGCAGCAGAATACAGGGTGGAAACACTGAAGCTTTCTTT.

The table lists this clone with a few counts. This chain joins TRBV30 and TRBJ1-6; 8 bases line up with TRBD1. V dropped 2 bases and J dropped 11; count of bases not matched to a gene: 8. Germline V gene sequence: CDR1 GTSNPN, CDR2 SVGIG (reference sequence). The CDR3 is 14 residues long. Here the CDR3 DNA reads TGTGCCTGGAGTCGGACAGGGAATTTTGCACCCCTCCACTTT. Its protein product is CAWSRTGNFAPLHF.

CDR3 in DNA: TGTGCCAGCAGCGGGCGGAGCGATGGGCTAGCGGGGATCAATGAGCAGTTCTTC. Residues: CASSGRSDGLAGINEQFF. The genes are TRBV9 and TRBJ2-1; 9 nucleotides match TRBD2. The junction had 16 bases not matched to a gene; V was cut back by 3 bases and J by 6 bases. CDR3 size: 18 residues. Germline CDR1 SGDLS, CDR2 YYNGEE.

V gene TRBV7-2 combines with J gene TRBJ1-4, with D maybe TRBD1 (5 bases). Trimming took 3 bases from V and 1 from J, leaving 9 bases between them. The CDR3 totals 15 residues. CDR1 and CDR2 from the germline V gene are SGHTA and FQGNSA. The CDR3 is CASSLGGRTNEKLFF. In nucleotides, the CDR3 is TGTGCCAGCAGCTTGGGGGGGAGAACTAATGAAAAACTGTTTTTT.

The chain couples TRBV5-6 to TRBJ1-1; D perhaps matches TRBD1 (5 bases). Trimming took off 4 bases at V and 5 bases at J, with 15 bases between the two ends. Germline V gene lookup returns CDR1 SGHDT and CDR2 YYEEEE. The CDR3 length is 14 residues. The CDR3 region is CASSPGGPRTEAFF. The CDR3 coding sequence is TGTGCCAGCAGCCCGGGGGGTCCGAGAACTGAAGCTTTCTTT.

This clone was seen once. The V call is TRBV29-1, the J call TRBJ2-6; D may be TRBD1 or TRBD2 (5 bases each). V was cut by 7 bases and J by 4 bases, with 17 bases left in between. Germline lookup yields CDR1 SQVTM and CDR2 ANQGSEA. The CDR3 spans 15 residues. The CDR3 reads CSAESGAGGANVLTF. The CDR3, as DNA: TGCAGCGCTGAGTCCGGGGCTGGAGGGGCCAACGTCCTGACTTTC.

The J gene is TRBJ2-1, the V gene TRBV5-4; the D call may be TRBD1 or TRBD2 (5 bases each). The CDR3 is made up of 16 amino acids. Germline lookup yields CDR1 SGHNT and CDR2 YYREEE (reference sequence). V lost 4 bases and J 4 bases, leaving 18 bases between the germline ends. CDR3 region: CASSKRDQQGYNEQFF. The CDR3, as DNA: TGTGCCAGCAGCAAACGGGACCAGCAGGGTTACAATGAGCAGTTCTTC. Together with reference TRBV5-4 and TRBJ2-1, the CDR3 gives the full variable domain: ETGVTQSPTHLIKTRGQQVTLRCSSQSGHNTVSWYQQALGQGPQFIFQYYREEENGRGNFPPRFSGLQFPNYSSELNVNALELDDSALYLCASSKRDQQGYNEQFFGPGTRLTVL.

The chain is built from TRBV7-8 and TRBJ2-7, with D possibly matching TRBD1 (6 bases). V lost 5 bases and J 8 bases, leaving 13 bases between the germline ends. Germline CDR1 and CDR2: SGHVS and FQNEAQ. CDR3 length: 12 amino acids. The CDR3 sequence is CASSLEQGQQYF. Written as DNA, the CDR3 is TGTGCCAGCAGCCTAGAGCAGGGGCAGCAGTACTTC. The complete variable domain, with remaining parts taken from reference TRBV7-8 and TRBJ2-7, reads GAGVSQSPRYKVAKRGQDVALRCDPISGHVSLFWYQQALGQGPEFLTYFQNEAQLDKSGLPSDRFFAERPEGSVSTLKIQRTQQEDSAVYLCASSLEQGQQYFGPGTRLTVT.

This clone came up a few times. The CDR3 bases are TGTGCCAGCTCAGAAAGCTCTGGAAACACCATATATTTT. It specifies CASSESSGNTIYF. The genes are TRBV18 and TRBJ1-3; D gene unclear. Trimming stripped 5 bases from V and 0 bases from J, with 5 bases between. This CDR3 has 13 amino acids. Per germline, CDR1 KGHSH and CDR2 LQKENI.